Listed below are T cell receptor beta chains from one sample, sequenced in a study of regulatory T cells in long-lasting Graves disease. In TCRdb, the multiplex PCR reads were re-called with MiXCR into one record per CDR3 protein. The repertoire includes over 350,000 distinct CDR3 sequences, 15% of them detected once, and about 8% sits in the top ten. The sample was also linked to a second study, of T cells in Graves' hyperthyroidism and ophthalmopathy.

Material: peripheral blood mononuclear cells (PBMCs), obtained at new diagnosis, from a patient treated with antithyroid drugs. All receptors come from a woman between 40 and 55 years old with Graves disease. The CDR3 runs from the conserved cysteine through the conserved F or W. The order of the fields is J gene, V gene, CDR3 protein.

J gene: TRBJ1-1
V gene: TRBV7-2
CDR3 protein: CASTRRARSEAFF

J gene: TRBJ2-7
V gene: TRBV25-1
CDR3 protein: CASSATAELRVQYF

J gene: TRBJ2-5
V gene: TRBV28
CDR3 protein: CASSSHSGTSGSWETQYF

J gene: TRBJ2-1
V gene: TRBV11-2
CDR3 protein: CASSFPAGVGNEQFF

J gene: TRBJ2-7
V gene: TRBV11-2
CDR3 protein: CASSPVALSEQYF

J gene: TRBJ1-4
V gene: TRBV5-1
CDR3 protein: CASSLSSGAAEKLFF

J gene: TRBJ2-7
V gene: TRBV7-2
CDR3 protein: CASSLESGGLYEQYF

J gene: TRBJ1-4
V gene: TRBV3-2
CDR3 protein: CASSQPRDRGATNEKLFF

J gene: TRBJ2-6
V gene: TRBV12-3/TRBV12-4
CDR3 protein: CASRPTALTSGANVLTF

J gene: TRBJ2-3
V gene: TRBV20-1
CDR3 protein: CSARDLARTDTQYF

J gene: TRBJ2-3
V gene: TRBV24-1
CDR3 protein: CATRGLATDTQYF

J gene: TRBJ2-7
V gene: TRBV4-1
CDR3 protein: CASSQGFSGNYEQYF

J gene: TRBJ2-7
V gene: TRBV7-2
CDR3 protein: CAIHKGGRVKNEQYF

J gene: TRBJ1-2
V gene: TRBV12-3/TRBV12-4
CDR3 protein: CASSGGSNYGYTF

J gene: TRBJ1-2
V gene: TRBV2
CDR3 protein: CASRYLEKYGYTF

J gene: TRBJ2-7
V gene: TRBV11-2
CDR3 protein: CASSRTSGINYEQYF

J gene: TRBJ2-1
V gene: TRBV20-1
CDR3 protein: CSARAMGPLSSYNEQFF

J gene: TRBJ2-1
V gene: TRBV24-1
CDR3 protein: CASSPIGLAALSYNEQFF

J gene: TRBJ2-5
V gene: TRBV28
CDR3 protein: CASSSPGLRVGRRETQYF

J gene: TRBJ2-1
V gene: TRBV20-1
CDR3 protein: CSARDGAKSSYNEQFF